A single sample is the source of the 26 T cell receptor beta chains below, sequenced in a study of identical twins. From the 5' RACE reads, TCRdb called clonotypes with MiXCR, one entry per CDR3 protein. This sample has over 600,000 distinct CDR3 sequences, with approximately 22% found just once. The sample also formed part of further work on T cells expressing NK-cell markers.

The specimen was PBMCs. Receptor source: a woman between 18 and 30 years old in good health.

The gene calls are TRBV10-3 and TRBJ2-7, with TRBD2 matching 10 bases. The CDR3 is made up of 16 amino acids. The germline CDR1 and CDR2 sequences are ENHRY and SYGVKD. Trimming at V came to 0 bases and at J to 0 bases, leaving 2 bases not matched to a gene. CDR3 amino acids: CAISESASGSSYEQYF. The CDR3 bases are TGTGCCATCAGTGAGTCGGCTAGCGGGAGCTCCTACGAGCAGTACTTC.

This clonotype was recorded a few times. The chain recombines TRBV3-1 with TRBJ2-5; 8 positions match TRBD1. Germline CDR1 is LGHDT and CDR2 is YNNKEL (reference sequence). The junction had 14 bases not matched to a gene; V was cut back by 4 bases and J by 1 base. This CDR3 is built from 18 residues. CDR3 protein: CASSPHLIVGQGQETQYF. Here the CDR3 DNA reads TGTGCCAGCAGCCCCCACCTTATCGTTGGACAGGGCCAAGAGACCCAGTACTTC.

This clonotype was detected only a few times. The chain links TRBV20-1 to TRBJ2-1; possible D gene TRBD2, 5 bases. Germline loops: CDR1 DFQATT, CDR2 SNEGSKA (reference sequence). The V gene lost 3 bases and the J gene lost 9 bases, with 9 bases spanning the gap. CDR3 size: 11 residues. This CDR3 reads CSARGGLEQFF. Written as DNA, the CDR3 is TGCAGTGCTAGGGGTGGACTTGAGCAGTTCTTC.

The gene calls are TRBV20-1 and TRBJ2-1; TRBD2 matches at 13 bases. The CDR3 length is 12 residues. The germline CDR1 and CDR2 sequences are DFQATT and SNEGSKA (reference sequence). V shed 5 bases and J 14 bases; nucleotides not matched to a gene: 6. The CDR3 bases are TGCAGTGCTTCTACTAGCGGGGGGGCGAAGTTCTTC. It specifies CSASTSGGAKFF.

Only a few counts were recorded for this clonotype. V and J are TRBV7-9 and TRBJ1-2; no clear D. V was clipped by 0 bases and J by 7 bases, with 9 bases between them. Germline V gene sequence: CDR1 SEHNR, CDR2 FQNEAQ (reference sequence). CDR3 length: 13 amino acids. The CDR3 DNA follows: TGTGCCAGCAGCTTAGCGCAAGGTCTTGGCTACACCTTC. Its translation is CASSLAQGLGYTF.

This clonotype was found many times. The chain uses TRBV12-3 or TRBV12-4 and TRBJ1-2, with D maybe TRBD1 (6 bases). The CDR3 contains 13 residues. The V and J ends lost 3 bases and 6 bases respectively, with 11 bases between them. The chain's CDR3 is CASSLAGDHGYTF. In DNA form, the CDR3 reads TGTGCCAGCAGTTTGGCAGGGGACCATGGCTACACCTTC.

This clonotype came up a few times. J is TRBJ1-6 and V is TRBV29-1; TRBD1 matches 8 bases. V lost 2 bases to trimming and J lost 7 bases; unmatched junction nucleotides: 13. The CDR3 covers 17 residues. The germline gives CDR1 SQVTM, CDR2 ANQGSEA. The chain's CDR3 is CSVELRTGIDWNSPLHF. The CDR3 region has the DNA TGCAGCGTTGAACTACGGACAGGGATAGATTGGAATTCACCCCTCCACTTT.

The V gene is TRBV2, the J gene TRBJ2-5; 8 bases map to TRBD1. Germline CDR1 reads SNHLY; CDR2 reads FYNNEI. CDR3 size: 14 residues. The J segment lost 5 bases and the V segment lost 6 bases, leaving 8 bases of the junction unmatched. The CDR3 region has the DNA TGTGCCAGCAGACTCAGGGGGCCGGGGGAGACCCAGTACTTC. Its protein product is CASRLRGPGETQYF.

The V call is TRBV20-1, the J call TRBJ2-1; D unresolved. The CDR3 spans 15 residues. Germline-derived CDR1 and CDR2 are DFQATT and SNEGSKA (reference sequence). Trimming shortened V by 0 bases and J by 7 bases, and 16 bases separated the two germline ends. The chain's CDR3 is CSARDLRSVQNEQFF. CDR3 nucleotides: TGCAGTGCTAGAGATCTCCGGAGCGTTCAGAATGAGCAGTTCTTC.

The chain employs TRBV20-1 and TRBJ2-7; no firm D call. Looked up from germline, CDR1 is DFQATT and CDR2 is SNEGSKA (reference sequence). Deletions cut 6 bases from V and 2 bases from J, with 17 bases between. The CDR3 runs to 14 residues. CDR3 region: CSANAVDLTYEQYF. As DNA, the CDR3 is TGCAGTGCCAACGCGGTAGATCTGACCTACGAGCAGTACTTC.

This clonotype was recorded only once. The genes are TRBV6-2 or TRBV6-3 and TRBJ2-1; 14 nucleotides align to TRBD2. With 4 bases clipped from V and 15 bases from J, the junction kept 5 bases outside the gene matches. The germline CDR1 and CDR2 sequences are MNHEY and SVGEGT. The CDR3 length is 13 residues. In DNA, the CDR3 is TGTGCCAGCAGTTTTGGACTAGCGGGAGGTCTGTTCTTC. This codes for CASSFGLAGGLFF.

The CDR3 sequence: CASSLATTYGYTF. Here the CDR3 DNA reads TGCGCCAGCAGCTTGGCGACGACCTATGGCTACACCTTC. V gene TRBV5-1 combines with J gene TRBJ1-2; no reliable D call. The CDR3 runs 13 residues. Germline V gene data show CDR1 as SGHRS and CDR2 as YFSETQ. Deletions cut 0 bases from V and 4 bases from J, with 7 bases between.

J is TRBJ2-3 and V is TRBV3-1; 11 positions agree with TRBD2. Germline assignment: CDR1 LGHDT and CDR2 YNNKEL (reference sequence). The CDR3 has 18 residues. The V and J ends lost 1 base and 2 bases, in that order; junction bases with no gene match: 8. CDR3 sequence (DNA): TGTGCCAGCAGCCAAGGATGGGGACTAGCGGTTATCACAGATACGCAGTATTTT. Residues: CASSQGWGLAVITDTQYF.

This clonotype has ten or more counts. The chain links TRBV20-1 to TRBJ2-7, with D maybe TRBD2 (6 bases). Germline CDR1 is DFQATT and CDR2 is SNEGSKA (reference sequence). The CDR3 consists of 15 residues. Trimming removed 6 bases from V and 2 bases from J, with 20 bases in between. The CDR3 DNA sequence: TGCAGTGCGCGACGACCGGGACTGCAGACCTACGAGCAGTACTTC. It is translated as CSARRPGLQTYEQYF.

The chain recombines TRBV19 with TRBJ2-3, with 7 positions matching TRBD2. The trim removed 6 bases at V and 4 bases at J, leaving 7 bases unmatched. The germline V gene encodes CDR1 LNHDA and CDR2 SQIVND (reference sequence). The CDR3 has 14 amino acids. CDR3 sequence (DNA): TGTGCCAGTAGCCGGACTAGATCTGCAGATACGCAGTATTTT. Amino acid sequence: CASSRTRSADTQYF.

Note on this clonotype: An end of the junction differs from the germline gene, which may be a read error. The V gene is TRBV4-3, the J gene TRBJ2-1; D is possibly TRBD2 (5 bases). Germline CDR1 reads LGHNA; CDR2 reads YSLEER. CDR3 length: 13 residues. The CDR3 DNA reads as TGCGCCAGCAGCCAAGATCCTACTAGTTTTACCCTCTTC. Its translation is CASSQDPTSFTLF.

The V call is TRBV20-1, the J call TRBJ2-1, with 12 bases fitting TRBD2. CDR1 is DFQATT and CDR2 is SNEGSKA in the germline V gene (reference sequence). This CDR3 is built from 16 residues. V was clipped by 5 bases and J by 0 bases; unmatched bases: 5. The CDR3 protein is CSARTSGDSSYNEQFF. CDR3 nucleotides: TGCAGTGCTCGGACTAGCGGGGATAGCTCCTACAATGAGCAGTTCTTC.

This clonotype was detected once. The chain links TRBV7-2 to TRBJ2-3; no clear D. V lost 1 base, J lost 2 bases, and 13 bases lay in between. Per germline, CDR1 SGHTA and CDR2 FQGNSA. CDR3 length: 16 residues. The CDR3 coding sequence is TGTGCCAGCAGCTTAGTCGGGCAGAAAGTCACAGATACGCAGTATTTT. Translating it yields CASSLVGQKVTDTQYF.

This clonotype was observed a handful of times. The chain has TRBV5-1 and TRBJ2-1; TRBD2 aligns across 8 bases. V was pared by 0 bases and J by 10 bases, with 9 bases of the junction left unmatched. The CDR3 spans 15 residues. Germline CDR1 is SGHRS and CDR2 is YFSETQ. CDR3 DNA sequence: TGCGCCAGCAGCTTGGCCTCTGCGGGAGGAGGCGAGCAGTTCTTC. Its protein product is CASSLASAGGGEQFF.

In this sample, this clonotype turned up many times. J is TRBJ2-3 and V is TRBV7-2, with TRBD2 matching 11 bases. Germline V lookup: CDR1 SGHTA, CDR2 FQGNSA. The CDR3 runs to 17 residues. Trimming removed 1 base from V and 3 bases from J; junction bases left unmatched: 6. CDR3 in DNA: TGTGCCAGCAGCTTAGTGGCTAGCGGGAGGATGACAGATACGCAGTATTTT. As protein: CASSLVASGRMTDTQYF.

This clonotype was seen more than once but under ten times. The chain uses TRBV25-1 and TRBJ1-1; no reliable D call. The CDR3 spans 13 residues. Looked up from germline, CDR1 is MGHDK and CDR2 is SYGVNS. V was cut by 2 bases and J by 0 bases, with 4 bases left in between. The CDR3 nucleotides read TGTGCCAGCAGTGAAGTTCTGAACACTGAAGCTTTCTTT. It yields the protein CASSEVLNTEAFF.

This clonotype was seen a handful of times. The CDR3 is CASSLGGLAGAHNEQFF. For the CDR3, the DNA is TGTGCCAGCAGCTTAGGTGGGCTAGCGGGGGCTCACAATGAGCAGTTCTTC. The V call is TRBV11-3, the J call TRBJ2-1; 10 nucleotides line up with TRBD2. Germline V lookup: CDR1 SGHNT, CDR2 YENEEA. The CDR3 covers 17 residues. J gave up 5 bases and V 1 base, and 8 bases lay outside the gene matches.

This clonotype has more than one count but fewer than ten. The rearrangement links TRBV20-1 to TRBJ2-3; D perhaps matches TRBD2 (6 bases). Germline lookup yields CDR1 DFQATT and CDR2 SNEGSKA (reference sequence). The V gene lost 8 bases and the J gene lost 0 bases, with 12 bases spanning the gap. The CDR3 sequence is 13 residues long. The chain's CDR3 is CSLGTYSTDTQYF. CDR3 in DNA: TGCAGTCTGGGGACTTACAGCACAGATACGCAGTATTTT.

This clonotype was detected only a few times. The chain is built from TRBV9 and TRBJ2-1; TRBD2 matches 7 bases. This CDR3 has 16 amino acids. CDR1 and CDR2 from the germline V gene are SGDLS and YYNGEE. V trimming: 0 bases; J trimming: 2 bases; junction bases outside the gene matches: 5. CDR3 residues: CASSVDPGGTYNEQFF. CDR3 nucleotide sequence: TGTGCCAGCAGCGTAGATCCGGGAGGCACCTACAATGAGCAGTTCTTC.

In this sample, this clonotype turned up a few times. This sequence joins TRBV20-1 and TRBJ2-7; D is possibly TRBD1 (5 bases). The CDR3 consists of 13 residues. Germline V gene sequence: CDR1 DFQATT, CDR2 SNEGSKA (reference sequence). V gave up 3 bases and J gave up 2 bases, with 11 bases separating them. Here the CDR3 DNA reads TGCAGTGCTAGTTTCGCAGGGCCCTACGAGCAGTACTTC. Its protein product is CSASFAGPYEQYF.

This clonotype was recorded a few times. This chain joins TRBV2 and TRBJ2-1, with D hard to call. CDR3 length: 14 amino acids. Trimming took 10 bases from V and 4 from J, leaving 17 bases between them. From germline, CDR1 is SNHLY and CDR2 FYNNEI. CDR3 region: CATEKRTMYNEQFF. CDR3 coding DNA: TGTGCCACCGAAAAACGGACCATGTACAATGAGCAGTTCTTC. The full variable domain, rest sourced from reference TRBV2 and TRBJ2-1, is EPEVTQTPSHQVTQMGQEVILRCVPISNHLYFYWYRQILGQKVEFLVSFYNNEISEKSEIFDDQFSVERPDGSNFTLKIRSTKLEDSAMYFCATEKRTMYNEQFFGPGTRLTVL.